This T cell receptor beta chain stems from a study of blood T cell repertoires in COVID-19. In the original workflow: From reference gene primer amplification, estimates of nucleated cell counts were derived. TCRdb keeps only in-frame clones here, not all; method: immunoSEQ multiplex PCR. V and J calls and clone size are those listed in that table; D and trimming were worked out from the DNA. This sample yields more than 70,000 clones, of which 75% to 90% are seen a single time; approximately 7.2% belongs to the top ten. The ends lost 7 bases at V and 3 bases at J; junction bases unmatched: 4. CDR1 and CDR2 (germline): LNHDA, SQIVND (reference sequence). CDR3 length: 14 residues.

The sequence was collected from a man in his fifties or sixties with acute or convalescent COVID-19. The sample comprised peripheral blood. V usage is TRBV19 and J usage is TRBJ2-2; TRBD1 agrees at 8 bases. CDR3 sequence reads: CASNPGGYTGELFF. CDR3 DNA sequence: TGTGCCAGTAATCCAGGGGGCTACACCGGGGAGCTGTTTTTT.